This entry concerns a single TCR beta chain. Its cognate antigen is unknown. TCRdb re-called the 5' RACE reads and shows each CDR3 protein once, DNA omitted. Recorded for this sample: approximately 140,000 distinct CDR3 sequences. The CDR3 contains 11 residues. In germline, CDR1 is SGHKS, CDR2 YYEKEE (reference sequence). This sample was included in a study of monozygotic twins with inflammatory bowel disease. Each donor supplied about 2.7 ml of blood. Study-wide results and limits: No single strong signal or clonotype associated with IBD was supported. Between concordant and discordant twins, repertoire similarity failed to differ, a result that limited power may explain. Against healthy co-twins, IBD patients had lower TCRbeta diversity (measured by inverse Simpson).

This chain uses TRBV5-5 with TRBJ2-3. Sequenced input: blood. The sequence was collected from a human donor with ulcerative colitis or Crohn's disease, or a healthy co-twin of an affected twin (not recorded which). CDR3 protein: CASSSADTQYF.